A selection of T cell receptor beta chains follows, all from one sample in a study of T cell responses to AZD1222 COVID-19 vaccine. Sequenced by immunoSEQ multiplex PCR; TCRdb stores in-frame clones only, minus some. The repertoire holds 80,000 to 100,000 clones, around nine tenths seen once, with over 9.5% in the top ten. This specimen consisted of peripheral blood, obtained on day 0 of AZD1222 vaccination. These receptors were taken from an adult in good health. The CDR3 runs from the conserved cysteine through the conserved F or W. A D gene is named only where the DNA matches it firmly. Clone size is shown for a subset of rows, as once, few, many or a class of expanded clone.

>TRBV7-6|TRBJ1-5|NA|NA
CASSLGTGDQPQHF
TGTGCCAGCAGCTTAGGCACAGGAGATCAGCCCCAGCATTTT
>TRBV27|TRBJ2-2|NA|NA
CASSRLSIVSSSEGTGELFF
TGTGCCAGCAGTCGACTTAGCATAGTTAGCTCCTCTGAGGGCACCGGGGAGCTGTTTTTT
>TRBV7-9|TRBJ1-1|NA|TRBD1
CASSPPGQGNTEAFF
TGTGCCAGCAGCCCCCCGGGACAGGGGAACACTGAAGCTTTCTTT
>TRBV11-3|TRBJ2-1|NA|NA
CASSIGPGTNEQFF
TGTGCCAGCAGCATTGGGCCGGGAACCAATGAGCAGTTCTTC
>TRBV5-1|TRBJ1-2|NA|TRBD1
CASSLAPGQGPYGYTF
TGCGCCAGCAGCTTGGCCCCGGGACAGGGGCCCTATGGCTACACCTTC
>TRBV2|TRBJ1-2|once|NA
CASSLANYGYTF
TGTGCCAGCAGCTTAGCTAACTATGGCTACACCTTC
>TRBV7-3|TRBJ1-2|NA|NA
CASSSDGANYGYTF
TGTGCCAGCAGCTCCGATGGGGCTAACTATGGCTACACCTTC
>TRBV12-3/TRBV12-4|TRBJ2-7|NA|NA
CASSLLDSYEQYF
TGTGCCAGCAGTTTACTGGATTCCTACGAGCAGTACTTC
>TRBV7-8|TRBJ1-3|NA|TRBD1
CASSLERQGMTGNTIYF
TGTGCCAGCAGCTTAGAGAGACAGGGAATGACTGGAAACACCATATATTTT
>TRBV6-2/TRBV6-3|TRBJ1-5|NA|NA
CASSYDGKGVYSNQPQHF
TGTGCCAGCAGTTACGACGGAAAAGGGGTATATAGCAATCAGCCCCAGCATTTT
>TRBV5-6|TRBJ2-5|NA|TRBD1
CASSLRTGWLTETQYF
TGTGCCAGCAGCCTGCGGACAGGGTGGCTAACGGAGACCCAGTACTTC
>TRBV18|TRBJ2-7|NA|NA
CASSPPVLAREQYF
TGTGCCAGCTCACCACCCGTACTAGCCAGGGAGCAGTACTTC
>TRBV19|TRBJ1-1|NA|TRBD1
CASRPQGTNTEAFF
TGTGCCAGTAGGCCACAGGGGACGAACACTGAAGCTTTCTTT
>TRBV5-8|TRBJ1-6|NA|NA
CASSLRSGFSYNSPLHF
TGTGCCAGCAGCTTGAGGTCAGGATTCTCCTATAATTCACCCCTCCACTTT
>TRBV6-6|TRBJ2-3|NA|NA
CASSYSANSGDTQYF
TGTGCCAGCAGTTACTCAGCGAATAGCGGAGATACGCAGTATTTT
>TRBV3-1/TRBV3-2|TRBJ2-7|NA|NA
CASNPRAPYEQYF
TGTGCCAGCAACCCGCGGGCCCCCTACGAGCAGTACTTC
>TRBV30|TRBJ1-3|NA|NA
CAWTGAGNTIYF
TGTGCCTGGACAGGGGCAGGAAACACCATATATTTT
>TRBV4-3|TRBJ1-4|NA|NA
CASSQDITTTNEKLFF
TGCGCCAGCAGCCAAGACATCACCACAACTAATGAAAAACTGTTTTTT
>TRBV6-6|TRBJ1-5|NA|NA
CASSQGMGNQPQHF
TGTGCCAGCAGCCAGGGGATGGGCAATCAGCCCCAGCATTTT
>TRBV7-2|TRBJ1-2|NA|TRBD1
CASSSRQGLDGYTF
TGTGCCAGCAGCTCTAGACAGGGGCTTGATGGCTACACCTTC
>TRBV2|TRBJ1-5|NA|TRBD1
CASSTRTGRGRNQPQHF
TGTGCCAGCAGTACCCGGACAGGGAGGGGGCGCAATCAGCCCCAGCATTTT
>TRBV15|TRBJ1-6|NA|NA
CATSRTNNSPLHF
TGTGCCACCAGCAGAACCAATAATTCACCCCTCCACTTT
>TRBV29-1|TRBJ2-7|NA|TRBD1
CSVAGQGEGYEQYF
TGCAGCGTTGCGGGACAGGGTGAAGGCTACGAGCAGTACTTC
>TRBV15|TRBJ1-1|NA|TRBD1
CATSRDHRGLYLEAFF
TGTGCCACCAGCAGAGATCACAGGGGGCTCTACCTTGAAGCTTTCTTT
>TRBV3-1/TRBV3-2|TRBJ1-1|NA|NA
CASSRTRAMNTEAFF
TGTGCCAGCAGCCGCACAAGGGCCATGAACACTGAAGCTTTCTTT
>TRBV5-5|TRBJ1-2|NA|TRBD1
CASKAMGQGADGYTF
TGTGCCAGCAAAGCTATGGGACAGGGGGCGGATGGCTACACCTTC
>TRBV18|TRBJ1-2|NA|NA
CASSPIGGYRDLGYTF
TGTGCCAGCTCACCAATTGGGGGATATCGCGATTTGGGCTACACCTTC
>TRBV5-1|TRBJ2-7|once|TRBD1
CASSLSGQGAGEQYF
TGCGCCAGCAGCTTGTCGGGACAGGGGGCCGGGGAGCAGTACTTC
>TRBV19|TRBJ1-1|NA|TRBD1
CASSMRGQIHTEAFF
TGTGCCAGTAGTATGAGGGGACAGATTCACACTGAAGCTTTCTTT
>TRBV19|TRBJ2-7|NA|NA
CASSISPGEFYEQYF
TGTGCCAGTAGTATATCGCCAGGGGAATTCTACGAGCAGTACTTC
>TRBV3-1/TRBV3-2|TRBJ1-6|NA|NA
CASSPVWGCNSPLHF
TGTGCCAGCAGCCCCGTTTGGGGTTGTAATTCACCCCTCCACTTT
>TRBV12-3/TRBV12-4|TRBJ1-2|NA|NA
CASSLPTAYGYTF
TGTGCCAGCAGTTTGCCGACAGCGTATGGCTACACCTTC
>TRBV7-9|TRBJ2-7|NA|NA
CASSLVDRSYEQYF
TGTGCCAGCAGCTTAGTCGACAGATCCTACGAGCAGTACTTC
>TRBV5-8|TRBJ1-3|NA|TRBD1
CASNLKGTGGRGNTIYF
TGTGCCAGCAACTTGAAAGGGACAGGGGGCCGTGGAAACACCATATATTTT
>TRBV19|TRBJ2-3|NA|NA
CASRSLNGRKEATDTQYF
TGTGCCAGTAGGTCCCTCAACGGGAGAAAGGAGGCCACAGATACGCAGTATTTT
>TRBV7-2|TRBJ2-5|NA|NA
CASSLETGLKFAQYF
TGTGCCAGCAGCTTAGAAACGGGACTCAAGTTTGCCCAGTACTTC
>TRBV7-9|TRBJ2-7|once|TRBD1
CASSLGTGVMYEQYF
TGTGCCAGCAGCTTAGGGACAGGGGTTATGTACGAGCAGTACTTC
>TRBV5-6|TRBJ2-3|NA|TRBD2
CASSLGWSGREYF
TGTGCCAGCAGCTTGGGGTGGAGCGGGAGGGAGTATTTT
>TRBV7-3|TRBJ2-3|NA|NA
CASSLTGSYRTDTQYF
TGTGCCAGCAGCTTAACGGGCAGTTACCGCACAGATACGCAGTATTTT
>TRBV10-1|TRBJ1-1|NA|NA
CASSDRRGPNTEAFF
TGCGCCAGCAGTGATCGCAGGGGCCCGAACACTGAAGCTTTCTTT
>TRBV12-3/TRBV12-4|TRBJ1-2|NA|NA
CASSPRGRDGYTF
TGTGCCAGCAGCCCACGGGGGCGTGATGGCTACACCTTC
>TRBV24-1|TRBJ2-3|NA|NA
CATSDSPVSTDTQYF
TGTGCCACCAGTGATTCACCCGTGAGTACAGATACGCAGTATTTT
>TRBV4-2|TRBJ1-5|NA|NA
CASSQVGGARDQPQHF
TGTGCCAGCAGCCAAGTGGGCGGGGCTCGGGATCAGCCCCAGCATTTT
>TRBV14|TRBJ2-7|NA|NA
CASSQRLHYEQYF
TGTGCCAGCAGCCAACGACTCCACTACGAGCAGTACTTC
>TRBV5-4|TRBJ1-2|once|NA
CASSSSTALYGYTF
NA
>TRBV10-3|TRBJ2-1|NA|TRBD2
CAISESREGYNEQFF
TGTGCCATCAGTGAGTCACGGGAGGGCTACAATGAGCAGTTCTTC
>TRBV6-2/TRBV6-3|TRBJ2-7|NA|TRBD2
CASSLGLAGDNEQYF
TGTGCCAGCAGCCTCGGACTAGCGGGAGACAACGAGCAGTACTTC
>TRBV3-1/TRBV3-2|TRBJ1-4|NA|NA
CASSQGGEEKLFF
TGTGCCAGCAGCCAAGGGGGGGAGGAAAAACTGTTTTTT
>TRBV6-1|TRBJ1-5|NA|NA
CASSEDQGGNQPQHF
TGTGCCAGCAGTGAAGACCAGGGTGGCAATCAGCCCCAGCATTTT
>TRBV7-3|TRBJ1-1|NA|NA
CASSLTRGTEAFF
TGTGCCAGCAGCCTAACCCGGGGCACTGAAGCTTTCTTT
>TRBV6-5|TRBJ1-1|once|NA
CASSYSPGLVEAFF
TGTGCCAGCAGTTACTCTCCAGGGTTAGTTGAAGCTTTCTTT
>TRBV23-1|TRBJ1-1|few|TRBD1
CASSRRRGTGDGNTEAFF
TGCGCCAGCAGCCGCAGACGGGGGACAGGAGACGGAAACACTGAAGCTTTCTTT
>TRBV27|TRBJ2-1|once|NA
CASSSFNEQFF
TGTGCCAGCAGTTCCTTCAATGAGCAGTTCTTC